This T cell receptor beta chain emerged from a study of T cell repertoires in cytomegalovirus infection (dated by TCRdb to the late 2010s). Context from the whole study: Peptide stimulations targeted recently identified HLA-C-restricted CMV epitopes, whose presentation resists viral immunomodulation, together with well-studied HLA-B-restricted epitopes. Because public TCR beta signatures pointed to carriage of CMV infection together with the matching HLA type, the HLA type of each donor mattered for the analysis. Study-level results and caveats: Cumulative frequency of public TCR beta family members discriminated carriers of CMV infection plus the relevant HLA type in this cohort and an independent roughly 340-donor cohort. The ex vivo response was dominated by HLA-C-restricted CMV-specific TCR beta clonotypes, which also provided the single most frequent clonotype in two of eight donors.

Deletion took 8 bases off V and 4 bases off J, with a span of 20 bases between the germline ends. For CDR1 and CDR2, the germline V gene (reference sequence) lists SEHNR and FQNEAQ. Counted from cysteine to phenylalanine, this CDR3 has 15 amino acids. Kept here is only the CDR3 DNA, which spans 45 bases and is read in frame from base 1. Worth noting for this clonotype: Its antigen remains undetermined. Per-base qualities were not stored, and no clone one base away is much larger.

The sample was run on an Illumina HiSeq 1500. In TCRdb, the public reads were trimmed at Q25 with fastp and aligned with MiXCR, with productive beta chains retained. Rows are combined by CDR3 protein, so each entry shows the most common genes and DNA. The sample has roughly 920,000 distinct CDR3 sequences on record, 25% to 40% of them singletons. Around an eighth of the sample goes to the ten largest clones. The intended sense of this specimen's treatment or condition label: in vitro stimulation with specific CMV peptide epitopes to enrich CMV-specific T cells. The sequenced sample was cultured CD8+ T cells from PBMCs, obtained from culture after CMV antigen stimulation. The source of this sequence is a human donor in good health (CMV status not recorded). Some clones in this sample may be carry-over from other donors' samples. The chain is assembled from TRBV7-9 and TRBJ2-5; the D gene is not confidently resolved. The bases are TGTGCCAGCCTACCCCCAGGAGACGGAGTAGAGACCCAGTACTTC. This encodes CASLPPGDGVETQYF. The variable domain in full, with residues beyond the CDR3 obtained from the reference TRBV7-9 and TRBJ2-5 genes, is DTGVSQNPRHKITKRGQNVTFRCDPISEHNRLYWYRQTLGQGPEFLTYFQNEAQLEKSRLLSDRFSAERPKGSFSTLEIQRTEQGDSAMYLCASLPPGDGVETQYFGPGTRLLVL.